The rows below give T cell receptor beta chains drawn from one sample of a study of regulatory T cells in long-lasting Graves disease. Each CDR3 protein gets one entry after TCRdb re-called the multiplex PCR reads with MiXCR. The sample has some 500,000 distinct CDR3 sequences; about 13% are singletons. The data also belong to a second study, concerning T cells in Graves' hyperthyroidism and ophthalmopathy.

The source was peripheral blood mononuclear cells (PBMCs), collected at new diagnosis, from a patient treated with antithyroid drugs. These receptors were collected from a man aged 30 to 39 with Graves disease. Each CDR3 is given with its conserved first and last residue. Each record gives: V gene, clone size, J gene, D gene, CDR3 protein, CDR3 DNA. A D gene is named only where the DNA matches it firmly. A clone size is listed for some rows: how often the clone was seen (once, few, many), or a class if it is expanded.

v_call: TRBV12-5; clone_size: many; j_call: TRBJ1-2; d_call: .; cdr3_aa: CASEGGGGRNGYTF; cdr3_nt: TGTGCTAGCGAGGGTGGGGGGGGCAGAAATGGCTACACCTTC
v_call: TRBV18; clone_size: .; j_call: TRBJ2-5; d_call: .; cdr3_aa: CASSPRTRQETQYF; cdr3_nt: TGTGCCAGCTCACCTCGGACACGGCAAGAGACCCAGTACTTC
v_call: TRBV5-1; clone_size: .; j_call: TRBJ2-1; d_call: TRBD1; cdr3_aa: CASSSGTGGSDEQFF; cdr3_nt: TGCGCCAGCAGCTCTGGGACAGGGGGTTCGGATGAGCAGTTCTTC
v_call: TRBV7-2; clone_size: many; j_call: TRBJ1-1; d_call: .; cdr3_aa: CASSLKSEAHEAFF; cdr3_nt: TGTGCCAGCAGCTTAAAGTCTGAGGCCCATGAAGCTTTCTTT
v_call: TRBV19; clone_size: .; j_call: TRBJ1-2; d_call: .; cdr3_aa: CASSIPYSSYGYTF; cdr3_nt: TGTGCCAGTAGTATTCCCTATTCGAGCTATGGCTACACCTTC
v_call: TRBV3-1; clone_size: many; j_call: TRBJ2-2; d_call: .; cdr3_aa: CASVLLGAGELFF; cdr3_nt: TGTGCCAGCGTACTCCTCGGAGCCGGGGAGCTGTTTTTT
v_call: TRBV20-1; clone_size: many; j_call: TRBJ2-7; d_call: TRBD1; cdr3_aa: CSAREIFAGGYEQYF; cdr3_nt: TGCAGTGCTAGAGAAATTTTCGCAGGGGGCTACGAGCAGTACTTC
v_call: TRBV29-1; clone_size: many; j_call: TRBJ2-1; d_call: .; cdr3_aa: CSVWRDLRMFF; cdr3_nt: TGCAGCGTTTGGAGGGACCTTCGGATGTTCTTC
v_call: TRBV5-1; clone_size: few; j_call: TRBJ2-3; d_call: .; cdr3_aa: CASTPLGGHTDTQYF; cdr3_nt: TGCGCCAGCACCCCTCTCGGAGGCCACACAGATACGCAGTATTTT
v_call: TRBV12-3/TRBV12-4; clone_size: many; j_call: TRBJ2-1; d_call: .; cdr3_aa: CASMRLGSRSGVTEQFF; cdr3_nt: TGTGCCAGCATGAGGCTGGGTTCCCGCTCAGGTGTGACCGAGCAGTTCTTC
v_call: TRBV29-1; clone_size: few; j_call: TRBJ2-2; d_call: .; cdr3_aa: CSANFDTGELFF; cdr3_nt: TGCAGCGCCAATTTCGACACCGGGGAGCTGTTTTTT
v_call: TRBV7-8; clone_size: many; j_call: TRBJ2-1; d_call: TRBD2; cdr3_aa: CASSYPSGRHQSNSYNEQFF; cdr3_nt: TGTGCCAGCAGCTACCCTAGCGGGAGGCACCAATCGAATTCCTACAATGAGCAGTTCTTC
v_call: TRBV12-3/TRBV12-4; clone_size: many; j_call: TRBJ2-1; d_call: TRBD2; cdr3_aa: CASSFYEREFNEQFF; cdr3_nt: TGTGCCAGCAGCTTTTATGAGCGGGAGTTCAATGAGCAGTTCTTC
v_call: TRBV7-9; clone_size: many; j_call: TRBJ1-1; d_call: .; cdr3_aa: CASSLDWSRNTEAFF; cdr3_nt: TGTGCCAGCAGCTTAGATTGGTCCCGGAACACTGAAGCTTTCTTT
v_call: TRBV7-3; clone_size: many; j_call: TRBJ2-1; d_call: TRBD2; cdr3_aa: CASSPGPSSGSLRDEQFF; cdr3_nt: TGTGCCAGCAGCCCTGGGCCCTCTAGCGGGAGCCTCCGGGATGAGCAGTTCTTC
v_call: TRBV20-1; clone_size: .; j_call: TRBJ2-7; d_call: TRBD2; cdr3_aa: CSAPGLAGTYEQYF; cdr3_nt: TGCAGTGCGCCGGGACTAGCGGGGACCTACGAGCAGTACTTC
v_call: TRBV11-3; clone_size: few; j_call: TRBJ2-3; d_call: .; cdr3_aa: CASSKQGGDTQYF; cdr3_nt: TGTGCCAGCAGCAAACAGGGAGGGGATACGCAGTATTTT
v_call: TRBV6-5; clone_size: many; j_call: TRBJ2-5; d_call: .; cdr3_aa: CASSYWGDLGEETQYF; cdr3_nt: TGTGCCAGCAGTTACTGGGGTGACTTGGGGGAAGAGACCCAGTACTTC
v_call: TRBV7-9; clone_size: many; j_call: TRBJ2-7; d_call: .; cdr3_aa: CASSLSTYEQYF; cdr3_nt: TGTGCCAGCAGCCTTTCCACCTACGAGCAGTACTTC
v_call: TRBV5-1; clone_size: many; j_call: TRBJ1-1; d_call: TRBD1; cdr3_aa: CASSWGQTEAFF; cdr3_nt: TGCGCCAGCAGCTGGGGACAGACTGAAGCTTTCTTT
v_call: TRBV6-2/TRBV6-3; clone_size: many; j_call: TRBJ2-3; d_call: TRBD1; cdr3_aa: CASNRDRNMATDTQYF; cdr3_nt: TGTGCCAGCAACCGGGACAGGAATATGGCCACAGATACGCAGTATTTT
v_call: TRBV30; clone_size: many; j_call: TRBJ1-1; d_call: .; cdr3_aa: CAWSTGRANTEAFF; cdr3_nt: TGTGCCTGGAGTACTGGGCGGGCGAACACTGAAGCTTTCTTT
v_call: TRBV20-1; clone_size: many; j_call: TRBJ2-1; d_call: .; cdr3_aa: CSGTDGGRNEQFF; cdr3_nt: TGCAGTGGGACCGACGGAGGTCGCAATGAGCAGTTCTTC
v_call: TRBV5-1; clone_size: many; j_call: TRBJ2-5; d_call: .; cdr3_aa: CASSFAGHIQETQYF; cdr3_nt: TGCGCCAGCAGCTTTGCGGGACATATCCAAGAGACCCAGTACTTC
v_call: TRBV20-1; clone_size: .; j_call: TRBJ2-1; d_call: .; cdr3_aa: CSASDLNNEQLF; cdr3_nt: TGCAGTGCTAGTGACCTCAACAATGAGCAGCTCTTC
v_call: TRBV10-3; clone_size: .; j_call: TRBJ2-2; d_call: .; cdr3_aa: CALLRGTGELFF; cdr3_nt: TGTGCCCTACTTCGGGGAACCGGGGAGCTGTTTTTT
v_call: TRBV25-1; clone_size: few; j_call: TRBJ1-1; d_call: .; cdr3_aa: CASSEWGQGRAAFF; cdr3_nt: TGTGCCAGCAGTGAATGGGGCCAGGGGAGGGCAGCTTTCTTT
v_call: TRBV19; clone_size: many; j_call: TRBJ2-1; d_call: .; cdr3_aa: CATEAYRDSYNEQFF; cdr3_nt: TGTGCCACCGAGGCCTACAGGGACTCCTACAATGAGCAGTTCTTC
v_call: TRBV29-1; clone_size: .; j_call: TRBJ2-5; d_call: .; cdr3_aa: CSVRNEETQYF; cdr3_nt: TGCAGCGTTCGTAACGAAGAGACCCAGTACTTC
v_call: TRBV19; clone_size: .; j_call: TRBJ2-3; d_call: .; cdr3_aa: CASSARGTTPTDTQYF; cdr3_nt: TGTGCCAGTAGTGCCAGGGGTACAACCCCTACAGATACGCAGTATTTT
v_call: TRBV25-1; clone_size: .; j_call: TRBJ1-2; d_call: .; cdr3_aa: CASSGGTRGYTF; cdr3_nt: TGTGCCAGCAGTGGCGGGACGAGGGGCTACACCTTC
v_call: TRBV6-1; clone_size: many; j_call: TRBJ2-7; d_call: TRBD2; cdr3_aa: CASRSTSGSSYEQYF; cdr3_nt: TGTGCCAGCAGGTCGACTAGCGGGAGCTCCTACGAGCAGTACTTC
v_call: TRBV5-1; clone_size: few; j_call: TRBJ1-1; d_call: .; cdr3_aa: CASSLIGRNTEAFF; cdr3_nt: TGCGCCAGCAGCTTGATAGGGAGGAACACTGAAGCTTTCTTT
v_call: TRBV12-3/TRBV12-4; clone_size: many; j_call: TRBJ1-5; d_call: .; cdr3_aa: CASSLRLYSNQPQHF; cdr3_nt: TGTGCCAGCAGTTTACGCCTTTATAGCAATCAGCCCCAGCATTTT
v_call: TRBV18; clone_size: .; j_call: TRBJ2-3; d_call: TRBD2; cdr3_aa: CASSPSGSITDTQYF; cdr3_nt: TGTGCCAGCTCACCTAGCGGGAGTATCACAGATACGCAGTATTTT
v_call: TRBV27; clone_size: few; j_call: TRBJ2-7; d_call: TRBD2; cdr3_aa: CASRLTAGTSSENEQYF; cdr3_nt: TGTGCCAGTCGACTTACGGCCGGGACTAGTAGTGAGAACGAGCAGTACTTC
v_call: TRBV27; clone_size: many; j_call: TRBJ1-1; d_call: TRBD1; cdr3_aa: CASTRQGSHGEAFF; cdr3_nt: TGTGCCAGCACCCGACAGGGGAGTCATGGGGAAGCTTTCTTT
v_call: TRBV11-3; clone_size: .; j_call: TRBJ2-1; d_call: .; cdr3_aa: CASSQDGLWDEQFF; cdr3_nt: TGTGCCAGCAGCCAGGACGGGTTGTGGGATGAGCAGTTCTTC
v_call: TRBV11-2; clone_size: .; j_call: TRBJ2-1; d_call: TRBD2; cdr3_aa: CASSLSTSVNEQFF; cdr3_nt: TGTGCCAGCAGCTTATCTACTAGCGTCAATGAGCAGTTCTTC
v_call: TRBV6-1; clone_size: many; j_call: TRBJ2-7; d_call: .; cdr3_aa: CASGFGFGTLNEQYF; cdr3_nt: TGTGCCAGCGGATTTGGTTTCGGGACGCTCAACGAGCAGTACTTC
v_call: TRBV5-8; clone_size: .; j_call: TRBJ2-1; d_call: .; cdr3_aa: CASGSLKRSYNEQFF; cdr3_nt: TGTGCCAGCGGTTCCCTTAAGCGCAGCTACAATGAGCAGTTCTTC
v_call: TRBV12-3/TRBV12-4; clone_size: many; j_call: TRBJ2-7; d_call: TRBD2; cdr3_aa: CASRDSGSKVQYF; cdr3_nt: TGTGCCAGCAGGGATAGCGGGAGTAAGGTGCAGTACTTC
v_call: TRBV11-2; clone_size: many; j_call: TRBJ2-5; d_call: .; cdr3_aa: CASSPSRGRLRMTQYF; cdr3_nt: TGTGCCAGCAGCCCTTCCAGGGGACGCCTTCGGATGACCCAGTACTTC
v_call: TRBV4-1; clone_size: .; j_call: TRBJ2-3; d_call: TRBD2; cdr3_aa: CASSQGRLAGETDTQYF; cdr3_nt: TGCGCCAGCAGCCAGGGCCGACTAGCGGGAGAAACAGATACGCAGTATTTT
v_call: TRBV5-1; clone_size: .; j_call: TRBJ2-7; d_call: .; cdr3_aa: CASSYWGDFYEQYF; cdr3_nt: TGCGCCAGCAGCTACTGGGGGGATTTCTACGAGCAGTACTTC
v_call: TRBV6-1; clone_size: many; j_call: TRBJ1-2; d_call: .; cdr3_aa: CASSPDRSYGYTF; cdr3_nt: TGTGCCAGCAGCCCCGACAGGAGCTATGGCTACACCTTC
v_call: TRBV5-1; clone_size: .; j_call: TRBJ2-7; d_call: TRBD1; cdr3_aa: CASSSRGQPSYEQYF; cdr3_nt: TGCGCCAGCAGCTCCCGGGGACAGCCTTCCTACGAGCAGTACTTC
v_call: TRBV11-2; clone_size: .; j_call: TRBJ1-5; d_call: TRBD1; cdr3_aa: CASSLKVRTGIQPQHF; cdr3_nt: TGTGCCAGCAGCTTAAAGGTTCGGACAGGGATTCAGCCCCAGCATTTT
v_call: TRBV28; clone_size: many; j_call: TRBJ1-2; d_call: .; cdr3_aa: CASSFIGMRGYTF; cdr3_nt: TGTGCCAGCAGTTTTATTGGGATGAGGGGCTACACCTTC
v_call: TRBV20-1; clone_size: many; j_call: TRBJ2-1; d_call: TRBD2; cdr3_aa: CSARGSPYNEQFF; cdr3_nt: TGCAGTGCCCGCGGGAGCCCCTACAATGAGCAGTTCTTC
v_call: TRBV28; clone_size: many; j_call: TRBJ2-7; d_call: .; cdr3_aa: CASSSHRDKAYEQYF; cdr3_nt: TGTGCCAGCAGTTCCCATCGGGATAAGGCCTACGAGCAGTACTTC